These T cell receptor beta chains were read from a single sample in a study of shared clonotypes between healthy human individuals. Assay used: immunoSEQ multiplex PCR; TCRdb lists only in-frame clones, some missing. The profile shows 800,000 to 1,200,000 clones, around 82% of them singletons. Sequenced material: memory CD4+ T cells from PBMCs. These receptors were taken from a young man in good health. Some clones in this sample may be carry-over from other donors' samples. Each CDR3 is given with its conserved first and last residue. D genes are given only for firm matches. Size is omitted from some rows. Given values are once, few, many or a class for expanded clones.

V gene: TRBV15
J gene: TRBJ1-2
clone size: .
D gene: .
CDR3 protein: CATSLPDRAGYTF

V gene: TRBV5-1
J gene: TRBJ1-5
clone size: .
D gene: .
CDR3 protein: CASMGAPREWNGNQPQHF

V gene: TRBV6-1
J gene: TRBJ2-7
clone size: few
D gene: TRBD1
CDR3 protein: CASSVLTGSSYEQYF

V gene: TRBV5-1
J gene: TRBJ1-4
clone size: .
D gene: .
CDR3 protein: CASSYTGTENEKLFF

V gene: TRBV5-1
J gene: TRBJ2-3
clone size: .
D gene: TRBD2
CDR3 protein: CASSPSTSGRPWDTQYF

V gene: TRBV19
J gene: TRBJ2-7
clone size: once
D gene: .
CDR3 protein: CASSPSTGPEEQYF

V gene: TRBV11-2
J gene: TRBJ2-7
clone size: .
D gene: TRBD2
CDR3 protein: CASSFGSGRTYEQYF

V gene: TRBV28
J gene: TRBJ2-1
clone size: .
D gene: TRBD1
CDR3 protein: CASYSGTGRKEQFF

V gene: TRBV6-6
J gene: TRBJ1-5
clone size: .
D gene: .
CDR3 protein: CASTQWGHQPQHF

V gene: TRBV5-6
J gene: TRBJ1-3
clone size: .
D gene: .
CDR3 protein: CASSPFPPSGNTIYF

V gene: TRBV27
J gene: TRBJ2-5
clone size: .
D gene: .
CDR3 protein: CASRNQQETQYF

V gene: TRBV6-1
J gene: TRBJ1-2
clone size: .
D gene: .
CDR3 protein: CAGTVGRGEGYTF

V gene: TRBV5-4
J gene: TRBJ2-7
clone size: .
D gene: TRBD1
CDR3 protein: CASSLRQGRAEQYF

V gene: TRBV18
J gene: TRBJ1-2
clone size: .
D gene: .
CDR3 protein: CAGSPPPSQGIGYTF

V gene: TRBV6-5
J gene: TRBJ1-4
clone size: few
D gene: .
CDR3 protein: CASKNRGPTNEKLFF

V gene: TRBV5-1
J gene: TRBJ2-5
clone size: once
D gene: TRBD2
CDR3 protein: CASSRGSATSRETQYF

V gene: TRBV7-2
J gene: TRBJ2-7
clone size: .
D gene: TRBD2
CDR3 protein: CASSQGTTNYEQYF

V gene: TRBV15
J gene: TRBJ1-2
clone size: many
D gene: .
CDR3 protein: CATSRDQRDGYTF

V gene: TRBV11-2
J gene: TRBJ1-1
clone size: .
D gene: TRBD1
CDR3 protein: CASSLFPGQGATVAEAFF

V gene: TRBV7-2
J gene: TRBJ2-7
clone size: .
D gene: TRBD2
CDR3 protein: CASSPPSGRAYEQYF

V gene: TRBV27
J gene: TRBJ2-5
clone size: .
D gene: .
CDR3 protein: CASSPGTQETQYF

V gene: TRBV29-1
J gene: TRBJ2-3
clone size: .
D gene: TRBD2
CDR3 protein: CSVPSGLAGWTQYF

V gene: TRBV30
J gene: TRBJ2-7
clone size: once
D gene: .
CDR3 protein: CAWSSWLKDEQYF

V gene: TRBV29-1
J gene: TRBJ1-2
clone size: .
D gene: .
CDR3 protein: CSVTPVDGYTF

V gene: TRBV18
J gene: TRBJ2-7
clone size: .
D gene: .
CDR3 protein: CASSRISDAYEQYF

V gene: TRBV19
J gene: TRBJ2-3
clone size: .
D gene: TRBD2
CDR3 protein: CASREAGALTDTQYF

V gene: TRBV18
J gene: TRBJ2-2
clone size: .
D gene: TRBD2
CDR3 protein: CASSLLAGLDTGELFF

V gene: TRBV28
J gene: TRBJ2-7
clone size: .
D gene: .
CDR3 protein: CASSGGGRYEQYF

V gene: TRBV28
J gene: TRBJ2-7
clone size: .
D gene: TRBD1
CDR3 protein: CASGGTGGAYEQYF

V gene: TRBV14
J gene: TRBJ2-3
clone size: many
D gene: .
CDR3 protein: CASSPLGADTQYF

V gene: TRBV10-3
J gene: TRBJ2-5
clone size: .
D gene: TRBD2
CDR3 protein: CAIRPGLAGDLETQYF

V gene: TRBV10-3
J gene: TRBJ2-1
clone size: .
D gene: TRBD2
CDR3 protein: CATRLAGGDNEQFF

V gene: TRBV30
J gene: TRBJ1-3
clone size: .
D gene: .
CDR3 protein: CAWSLLSGNTIYF

V gene: TRBV19
J gene: TRBJ2-7
clone size: few
D gene: TRBD2
CDR3 protein: CASSIAAGGSYEQYF

V gene: TRBV6-1
J gene: TRBJ1-2
clone size: .
D gene: .
CDR3 protein: CASRGQAGYTF

V gene: TRBV7-2
J gene: TRBJ2-5
clone size: .
D gene: .
CDR3 protein: CASSLVLTLQETQYF

V gene: TRBV18
J gene: TRBJ2-7
clone size: .
D gene: TRBD2
CDR3 protein: CASSPGLAVAYEQYF

V gene: TRBV7-3
J gene: TRBJ2-1
clone size: .
D gene: .
CDR3 protein: CASSFLPLPNEQFF

V gene: TRBV21-1
J gene: TRBJ2-7
clone size: .
D gene: .
CDR3 protein: CASGNRSSTYEQYF

V gene: TRBV4-1
J gene: TRBJ2-7
clone size: .
D gene: .
CDR3 protein: CASSQDLAGRSYEQYF

V gene: TRBV7-6
J gene: TRBJ2-1
clone size: once
D gene: .
CDR3 protein: CASSLDGARSYNEQFF

V gene: TRBV18
J gene: TRBJ1-1
clone size: .
D gene: .
CDR3 protein: CASQTAIQGPNTEAFF

V gene: TRBV5-1
J gene: TRBJ2-7
clone size: .
D gene: TRBD2
CDR3 protein: CASSSGTSGYEQYF

V gene: TRBV5-8
J gene: TRBJ2-7
clone size: .
D gene: TRBD1
CDR3 protein: CAPKATGLNEQYF

V gene: TRBV7-3
J gene: TRBJ1-1
clone size: once
D gene: .
CDR3 protein: CASSDIQGRNTEAFF

V gene: TRBV5-1
J gene: TRBJ2-3
clone size: .
D gene: TRBD1
CDR3 protein: CASSLQGQDTQYF

V gene: TRBV5-4
J gene: TRBJ2-3
clone size: .
D gene: TRBD2
CDR3 protein: CASSPGTSGQRTDTQYF